Below, 20 T cell receptor beta chains from the same sample are listed, as sequenced in a study of cytomegalovirus exposure and HLA in healthy donors. The assay was immunoSEQ multiplex PCR, and TCRdb's table has in-frame clones only and misses some. The data show over 200,000 clones, with roughly 88% seen just once and about an eighth held by the top ten. The sequenced sample was PBMCs. These receptors were taken from a young woman in good health and CMV-seropositive.

The chain joins TRBV5-1 to TRBJ2-1, with TRBD2 matching over 9 bases. The CDR3 sequence is 15 residues long. The V gene's germline CDR1 is SGHRS and CDR2 YFSETQ. Germline trimming cut 5 bases from V and 4 bases from J; bases unmatched to any gene: 7. DNA for the CDR3: TGCGCCAGCAGACAGGGACTAGCAGATTACAATGAGCAGTTCTTC. This sequence encodes CASRQGLADYNEQFF.

The genes are TRBV28 and TRBJ2-7, with 10 bases lining up with TRBD2. The CDR3 has 14 amino acids. Germline loops: CDR1 MDHEN, CDR2 SYDVKM. Trimming took 6 bases from V and 5 from J; bases not matched to a gene: 7. The CDR3 spells CASSPGTSVHEQYF. CDR3 bases: TGTGCCAGCAGCCCCGGGACTAGCGTGCACGAGCAGTACTTC.

This clone has a single count. The genes are TRBV28 and TRBJ2-7; 11 nucleotides line up with TRBD1. V gave up 11 bases and J gave up 3 bases; unmatched junction bases: 6. This CDR3 region has 13 residues. The germline gives CDR1 MDHEN, CDR2 SYDVKM. The CDR3 DNA sequence: TGTGCCGCCATGGGACAGGGGGTCTACGAGCAGTACTTC. As protein: CAAMGQGVYEQYF.

The rearrangement joins TRBV4-2 to TRBJ1-3, with 7 bases aligning to TRBD1. The CDR3 has 14 residues. CDR1 and CDR2 from the germline V gene are LGHNA and YNFKEQ. With 4 bases clipped from V and 2 bases from J, the junction kept 2 bases outside the gene matches. Here the CDR3 DNA reads TGTGCCAGCAGCCGCGACAGGGCTGGAAACACCATATATTTT. This encodes CASSRDRAGNTIYF.

The rearrangement links TRBV5-8 to TRBJ1-2; weak D call: TRBD1 (5 bases). CDR1 and CDR2 from the germline V gene are SGHTS and YDEGEE. Trimming took off 0 bases at V and 1 base at J, with 10 bases between the two ends. The CDR3 extends over 15 amino acids. The CDR3 here is CASSLAPTVNYGYTF. Here the CDR3 DNA reads TGTGCCAGCAGCTTGGCGCCGACAGTTAACTATGGCTACACCTTC.

V and J are TRBV27 and TRBJ1-2, with D perhaps matching TRBD1 (6 bases). From germline, CDR1 is MNHEY and CDR2 SMNVEV (reference sequence). The V end lost 2 bases, the J end lost 4 bases, and 11 bases lay between the germline ends. The length of the CDR3 is 14 residues. CDR3 sequence (DNA): TGTGCCAGCAGTTTAATAGGGGGGTTCTATGGCTACACCTTC. It is translated as CASSLIGGFYGYTF.

The chain links TRBV11-2 to TRBJ1-2, with D unclear. Trimming stripped 1 base from V and 6 bases from J, with 9 bases between. The CDR3 runs 13 residues. Germline V CDR1 and CDR2: SGHAT, FQNNGV. DNA for the CDR3: TGTGCCAGCAGCTTAGGATATTTCAATGGCTACACCTTC. Translating it yields CASSLGYFNGYTF.

This chain connects TRBV5-4 to TRBJ1-2; D gene ambiguous. Trimming took 0 bases from V and 3 from J, leaving 12 bases between them. The CDR3 is made up of 15 amino acids. The V gene's germline CDR1 is SGHNT and CDR2 YYREEE (reference sequence). In DNA form, the CDR3 reads TGTGCCAGCAGCTTGGACAACCTGGAGTACTATGGCTACACCTTC. It is translated as CASSLDNLEYYGYTF.

This clone has a single count. The rearrangement links TRBV5-1 to TRBJ1-1; D is unresolved. Germline-derived CDR1 and CDR2 are SGHRS and YFSETQ. Trimming took 6 bases from V and 4 from J, leaving 19 bases between them. This CDR3 has 15 residues. CDR3 sequence (DNA): TGCGCCAGCATCCAAGACCGAGGTTGGGGCACTGAAGCTTTCTTT. Protein: CASIQDRGWGTEAFF. The variable domain in full, with the rest retrieved from reference TRBV5-1 and TRBJ1-1, is KAGVTQTPRYLIKTRGQQVTLSCSPISGHRSVSWYQQTPGQGLQFLFEYFSETQRNKGNFPGRFSGRQFSNSRSEMNVSTLELGDSALYLCASIQDRGWGTEAFFGQGTRLTVV.

With respect to this clone: The same CDR3 is also encoded by other DNA sequences in this sample. The chain links TRBV6-5 to TRBJ1-2; a possible D gene is TRBD1 (5 bases). The CDR3 covers 11 residues. Germline CDR1 and CDR2: MNHEY and SVGAGI. Between the trimmed V and J ends, which lost 5 bases and 8 bases, there was a span of 9 bases. CDR3 sequence: CASSKGRGYTF. CDR3 DNA: TGTGCCAGCAGTAAGGGGAGAGGCTACACCTTC.

CDR3 residues: CASRGYSNTGELFF. CDR3 in DNA: TGCGCCAGCAGGGGCTATTCGAACACCGGGGAGCTGTTTTTT. J is TRBJ2-2 and V is TRBV4-3; D ambiguous. V lost 6 bases and J 0 bases, leaving 8 bases between the germline ends. CDR1 and CDR2 from the germline V gene are LGHNA and YSLEER. This CDR3 region has 14 residues.

To note about this clone: The sample contains more than one DNA sequence encoding this CDR3. The chain employs TRBV30 and TRBJ2-7; D is ambiguous. This CDR3 has 11 residues. CDR1 and CDR2 (germline): GTSNPN, SVGIG (reference sequence). Trimming left V 4 bases short and J 4 bases short, with 8 bases between. CDR3 sequence (DNA): TGTGCCTGGAATAGGGCGTACGAGCAGTACTTC. Translating it yields CAWNRAYEQYF.

This chain connects TRBV2 to TRBJ1-2; TRBD1 might be the D (5 bases). Germline assignment: CDR1 SNHLY and CDR2 FYNNEI. The CDR3 length is 14 residues. The germline V and J ends were trimmed by 4 bases and 6 bases, with 15 bases remaining between them. The CDR3 protein is CASSVGRQGHGYTF. The CDR3 nucleotides are TGTGCCAGCAGTGTTGGTCGCCAGGGCCATGGCTACACCTTC.

Details on this clone: A read error may account for a junction end that differs from germline. This sequence joins TRBV27 and TRBJ2-1; D is unclear. The CDR3 runs 14 residues. The V gene's germline CDR1 is MNHEY and CDR2 SMNVEV (reference sequence). The CDR3 protein is CASSYQRVYHEQFF. The CDR3 bases are TGTGCCAGCAGTTACCAGCGAGTCTACCATGAGCAGTTCTTC.

The chain recombines TRBV18 with TRBJ2-7; D possibly corresponds to TRBD2 (5 bases). Germline lookup yields CDR1 KGHSH and CDR2 LQKENI. The length of the CDR3 is 14 residues. The V end was cut by 1 base, the J end by 5 bases, with 12 bases between. CDR3 coding DNA: TGTGCCAGCTCACCACTAAACGGGAAGGACGAGCAGTACTTC. Translation gives CASSPLNGKDEQYF.

The chain links TRBV7-9 to TRBJ1-2; D is ambiguous. Trimming removed 3 bases from V and 1 base from J, with 9 bases in between. Germline V lookup: CDR1 SEHNR, CDR2 FQNEAQ (reference sequence). The CDR3 consists of 14 residues. CDR3 amino acids: CASSLSTFNYGYTF. The CDR3 DNA reads as TGTGCCAGCAGCTTGTCTACATTTAACTATGGCTACACCTTC.

The chain employs TRBV5-1 and TRBJ1-1; maybe TRBD1 (5 bases). The CDR3 length is 13 residues. Trimming shortened V by 3 bases and J by 4 bases, and 10 bases separated the two germline ends. The germline gives CDR1 SGHRS, CDR2 YFSETQ. As DNA, the CDR3 is TGCGCCAGCAGCTCCAACAGGTTCACTGAAGCTTTCTTT. This codes for CASSSNRFTEAFF.

This clone appeared a single time. The chain joins TRBV5-6 to TRBJ1-1; weak D call: TRBD1 (5 bases). The CDR3 length is 12 residues. From germline, CDR1 is SGHDT and CDR2 YYEEEE. V lost 4 bases to trimming and J lost 9 bases, with 13 bases between them. The CDR3 DNA sequence: TGTGCCAGCAGCCCGGGACTCCACAAAGCTTTCTTT. It yields the protein CASSPGLHKAFF.

The rearrangement joins TRBV28 to TRBJ2-7; a weak D match, TRBD1 (5 bases). CDR1 is MDHEN, CDR2 SYDVKM, per germline. This CDR3 region has 13 residues. V was pared by 8 bases and J by 1 base, with 12 bases between. CDR3 nucleotide sequence: TGTGCCAGCGGGCCAGGGCAGTCCTACGAGCAGTACTTC. Residues: CASGPGQSYEQYF.

The chain recombines TRBV6-6 with TRBJ2-3; 8 positions agree with TRBD2. Germline loops: CDR1 MNHNY, CDR2 SVGAGI (reference sequence). Unmatched junction bases numbered 7, after V lost 0 bases and J lost 5 bases. The length of the CDR3 is 16 residues. The DNA for the CDR3 is TGTGCCAGCAGTTACTCGTTCCGGGAGGGGGAAGATACGCAGTATTTT. Translation: CASSYSFREGEDTQYF.